The 19 T cell receptor beta chains below come from one sample, sequenced in a study of metastatic and nonmetastatic thyroid tumors (dated by TCRdb to the early 2020s). Before undergoing thyroid surgery, none of the patients had been given any kind of treatment. The library was produced with PCR. Instrument on record: Illumina HiSeq 4000. Using fastp at Q25 and MiXCR, TCRdb reprocessed the public reads and kept productive beta chains. This sample has under 40,000 clones in its table, and around 15% of those were observed once. 3% to 4% of the sample is in the top ten clones. The sample comprised blood. Receptor source: a female donor with papillary thyroid cancer or a benign thyroid nodule (not recorded which). Some clones in this sample may be carry-over from other donors' samples.

This clone was detected many times. V usage is TRBV6-1 and J usage is TRBJ2-6; possibly TRBD1 for D (5 bases). Trimming pared 8 bases from V and 0 bases from J, leaving 14 bases between. Germline CDR1 reads MNHNS; CDR2 reads SASEGT. The CDR3 spans 16 residues. CDR3 coding DNA: TGTGCCAGCCTCCCAGGGAAGAGCTCTGGGGCCAACGTCCTGACTTTC. Translated: CASLPGKSSGANVLTF.

This clone was counted at least ten times. V usage is TRBV7-9 and J usage is TRBJ2-1, with 9 bases lining up with TRBD2. V lost 10 bases and J lost 9; bases outside the gene matches: 13. CDR1 and CDR2 from the germline V gene are SEHNR and FQNEAQ (reference sequence). CDR3 length: 14 amino acids. The CDR3 nucleotides read TGTGCCATCCCTCCTCAAGGCGGGAGGGTTGAGCAGTTCTTC. Amino acid sequence: CAIPPQGGRVEQFF.

This sequence joins TRBV27 and TRBJ2-2; D not certain. CDR1 is MNHEY, CDR2 SMNVEV, per germline (reference sequence). Trimming took off 10 bases at V and 6 bases at J, with 15 bases between the two ends. The CDR3 sequence is 13 residues long. The CDR3 DNA reads as TGTGCCAACAAGGGTTGGTCGGCCGGGGAGCTGTTTTTT. Amino acids: CANKGWSAGELFF.

This clone was counted a few times. This chain links TRBV6-1 with TRBJ2-1; D gene unclear. The germline gives CDR1 MNHNS, CDR2 SASEGT. This CDR3 spans 15 amino acids. V lost 1 base and J lost 2, with 9 bases in between. The chain's CDR3 is CASSEGGVTYNEQFF. Here the CDR3 DNA reads TGTGCCAGCAGTGAAGGGGGTGTAACCTACAATGAGCAGTTCTTC.

As regards this clone: This may come from a read error, since a much larger clone is one base off. The chain employs TRBV12-3 or TRBV12-4 and TRBJ2-5; maybe TRBD1 (6 bases). The germline V and J ends were trimmed by 6 bases and 4 bases, with 15 bases remaining between them. This CDR3 contains 14 residues. CDR3 coding DNA: TGTGCCAGCAGCCCAGGGGTCTTGGGAGAGACCCAGTACTTC. Residues: CASSPGVLGETQYF.

There are many counts of this clone. This rearrangement joins TRBV28 to TRBJ1-3; D not certain. CDR1 is MDHEN and CDR2 is SYDVKM in the germline V gene. The CDR3 runs to 17 residues. V lost 7 bases and J 2 bases, leaving 21 bases between the germline ends. Here the CDR3 reads CASTERAPGPTGNTIYF. The CDR3, as DNA: TGTGCCAGCACCGAGCGGGCCCCGGGTCCCACTGGAAACACCATATATTTT.

This clone was observed many times. The V gene is TRBV20-1, the J gene TRBJ2-2, with 9 bases that match TRBD1. This CDR3 has 16 amino acids. Germline CDR1 reads DFQATT; CDR2 reads SNEGSKA (reference sequence). DNA for the CDR3: TGCAGCCTAGTATACCTCGGACAGGGGTTTCCCGGGGAGCTGTTTTTT. This sequence encodes CSLVYLGQGFPGELFF.

This clone was picked up many times. The J gene is TRBJ1-5, the V gene TRBV5-5; possible D gene TRBD1, 5 bases. Deletions cut 3 bases from V and 7 bases from J, with 14 bases between. CDR3 length equals 14 residues. Germline V gene sequence: CDR1 SGHKS, CDR2 YYEKEE (reference sequence). The CDR3 region is CASSWGGVRQPQHF. The CDR3 DNA follows: TGTGCCAGCAGCTGGGGAGGGGTTCGACAGCCCCAGCATTTT.

Ten or more counts support this clone. The chain joins TRBV6-1 to TRBJ2-7; 7 bases agree with TRBD1. This CDR3 is 15 amino acids long. V shed 1 base and J 2 bases; nucleotides not matched to a gene: 5. Looked up from germline, CDR1 is MNHNS and CDR2 is SASEGT. This CDR3 reads CASSEGTGEAYEQYF. CDR3 DNA: TGTGCCAGCAGTGAAGGGACAGGTGAAGCCTACGAGCAGTACTTC.

This clone came up a few times. The V call is TRBV27, the J call TRBJ2-1, with D possibly matching TRBD2 (6 bases). The CDR3 loop spans 14 amino acids. Germline V CDR1 and CDR2: MNHEY, SMNVEV (reference sequence). The V end lost 10 bases, the J end lost 5 bases, and 18 bases lay between the germline ends. The CDR3, as DNA: TGTGCCATCTTCGGGGGATTTAGACACAATGAGCAGTTCTTC. As protein: CAIFGGFRHNEQFF.

This clone was recorded a few times. The junction departs from germline at one end; a sequencing error may be responsible. The chain uses TRBV12-3 or TRBV12-4 and TRBJ1-6; no firm D call. The CDR3 spans 15 residues. Here the CDR3 reads CASILYTGFCSPLHF. The CDR3 DNA sequence: TGTGCCAGCATTTTATACACGGGGTTCTGTTCACCCCTCCACTTT.

This clone was detected a few times. Other DNA sequences in the same sample also yield this CDR3. The chain couples TRBV6-1 to TRBJ2-2; D is unclear. Trimming took off 4 bases at V and 2 bases at J, with 17 bases between the two ends. CDR3 length: 17 residues. Germline assignment: CDR1 MNHNS and CDR2 SASEGT. The CDR3 spells CASSGLGKTANTGELFF. The CDR3 region has the DNA TGTGCCAGCAGTGGTCTAGGCAAAACCGCTAACACCGGGGAGCTGTTTTTT.

This clone was seen repeatedly, ten times or more. The chain couples TRBV11-2 to TRBJ2-6; 7 bases fit TRBD1. The CDR3 covers 17 residues. With 5 bases clipped from V and 2 bases from J, the junction kept 9 bases outside the gene matches. The germline CDR1 and CDR2 sequences are SGHAT and FQNNGV. CDR3 sequence: CASSRRGLGAGANVLTF. The CDR3 nucleotides are TGTGCCAGCAGCCGCAGGGGGTTAGGAGCTGGGGCCAACGTCCTGACTTTC.

In this sample, this clone turned up many times. The chain employs TRBV7-6 and TRBJ2-3, with D possibly being TRBD2 (5 bases). Deletions cut 5 bases from V and 5 bases from J, with 17 bases between. Germline-derived CDR1 and CDR2 are SGHVS and FNYEAQ. This CDR3 comprises 15 residues. The CDR3 reads CASSLAGERGDTQYF. CDR3 nucleotides: TGTGCCAGCAGCCTGGCCGGGGAGCGAGGAGATACGCAGTATTTT.

This clone occurred many times. The chain joins TRBV7-2 to TRBJ2-3; weak D call: TRBD2 (6 bases). In germline, CDR1 is SGHTA, CDR2 FQGNSA. Trimming took 1 base from V and 2 from J, leaving 16 bases between them. The CDR3 runs 17 residues. DNA for the CDR3: TGTGCCAGCAGCTTAGTCATTGGCGGACTATCCACAGATACGCAGTATTTT. Its translation: CASSLVIGGLSTDTQYF. The whole variable domain, filled in from reference TRBV7-2 and TRBJ2-3, reads GAGVSQSPSNKVTEKGKDVELRCDPISGHTALYWYRQSLGQGLEFLIYFQGNSAPDKSGLPSDRFSAERTGGSVSTLTIQRTQQEDSAVYLCASSLVIGGLSTDTQYFGPGTRLTVL.

This clone was observed at least ten times. The chain carries TRBV12-3 or TRBV12-4 and TRBJ2-5; 9 positions match TRBD2. The trim removed 3 bases at V and 3 bases at J, leaving 2 bases unmatched. The CDR3 is 14 amino acids. CDR3 residues: CASSFSGGKETQYF. CDR3 in DNA: TGTGCCAGCAGTTTTAGCGGGGGAAAAGAGACCCAGTACTTC.

As regards this clone: The sample carries other DNA sequences with the same CDR3. The gene calls are TRBV6-2 or TRBV6-3 and TRBJ2-3, with a weak D call TRBD1 (5 bases). The CDR3 sequence is 17 residues long. With 4 bases removed from V and 12 bases from J, the gap between germline ends came to 29 bases. The germline CDR1 and CDR2 sequences are MNHEY and SVGEGT. The CDR3 region is CASSWSARTLTTGTQYF. Here the CDR3 DNA reads TGTGCCAGCAGTTGGTCCGCTAGAACCCTAACCACAGGTACACAGTATTTT.

This clone has at least ten counts. The chain employs TRBV2 and TRBJ2-5, with TRBD2 matching 11 bases. V lost 6 bases to trimming and J lost 5 bases; unmatched junction nucleotides: 8. The CDR3 consists of 15 residues. The germline gives CDR1 SNHLY, CDR2 FYNNEI. The CDR3 sequence: CASSQIAGGRETQYF. CDR3 DNA sequence: TGTGCCAGCAGCCAGATAGCGGGAGGGAGGGAGACCCAGTACTTC.

This clone has more than one count but fewer than ten. The V call is TRBV6-1, the J call TRBJ2-5; 7 bases match TRBD2. The CDR3 contains 17 residues. V lost 5 bases to trimming and J lost 0 bases; unmatched junction nucleotides: 12. Per the germline V gene, CDR1 is MNHNS and CDR2 is SASEGT. CDR3 loop: CASSTDRAGLNQETQYF. CDR3 nucleotides: TGTGCCAGCAGTACCGACCGAGCGGGGCTCAACCAAGAGACCCAGTACTTC.